The 18 T cell receptor beta chains presented below share a single source sample, sequenced in a study of memory CD4+ T cells and cytomegalovirus serostatus. The sort gate was single viable CD3+CD4+CD8-CD45RO+ cells for memory CD4+ T cells. Produced via immunoSEQ multiplex PCR; TCRdb's table is partial and in-frame only. The table records about 50,000 clones, over 75% of them present only once. Sequenced material: memory CD4+ T cells from blood. These receptors were collected from an adult in good health and CMV-seronegative.

This clone was detected once. The rearrangement uses TRBV2 and TRBJ1-5; D unresolved. CDR1 is SNHLY and CDR2 is FYNNEI in the germline V gene. Deletions cut 7 bases from V and 0 bases from J, with 13 bases between. This CDR3 contains 15 residues. CDR3 in DNA: TGTGCCAGCAAAATCGAGAATTATAGCAATCAGCCCCAGCATTTT. Its translation is CASKIENYSNQPQHF.

The rearrangement links TRBV10-2 to TRBJ2-7, with a tentative D call TRBD2 (5 bases). Germline assignment: CDR1 WSHSY and CDR2 SAAADI. The V and J ends lost 8 bases and 1 base respectively, with 15 bases between them. The CDR3 contains 14 residues. CDR3 residues: CASAQSTGSYEQYF. For the CDR3, the DNA is TGCGCCAGCGCCCAATCGACGGGGTCCTACGAGCAGTACTTC.

This chain connects TRBV5-1 to TRBJ2-3; 12 bases agree with TRBD1. The junction had 8 bases not matched to a gene; V was cut back by 5 bases and J by 4 bases. The CDR3 sequence is 16 residues long. Germline CDR1 SGHRS, CDR2 YFSETQ. The CDR3 DNA sequence: TGCGCCAGCAGGATAGGCGGGACAGGGGGCGCAGATACGCAGTATTTT. It yields the protein CASRIGGTGGADTQYF.

CDR3 DNA: TGTGCCAGCAGTTTGACAGGGATGGGAAACACCATATATTTT. Translation: CASSLTGMGNTIYF. The chain carries TRBV6-5 and TRBJ1-3; 7 positions agree with TRBD1. Germline trimming cut 4 bases from V and 4 bases from J; bases unmatched to any gene: 4. This CDR3 is built from 14 residues. The V gene's germline CDR1 is MNHEY and CDR2 SVGAGI.

The rearrangement links TRBV21-1 to TRBJ2-7. TRBV21-1 is a pseudogene locus. The length of the CDR3 is 13 residues. The DNA of the CDR3 is TGTGCCAGCAGGTCCGATATCTCCTACGAGCAGTACTTC. Translating gives CASRSDISYEQYF.

The chain is built from TRBV7-8 and TRBJ1-1, with unresolved D. There are 12 residues in the CDR3. Trimming cost V 1 base and J 8 bases, with 8 bases left between them. Germline V CDR1 and CDR2: SGHVS, FQNEAQ. The DNA for the CDR3 is TGTGCCAGCAGCTTAGTAGTGGCAGAAGCTTTCTTT. It yields the protein CASSLVVAEAFF.

This chain joins TRBV2 and TRBJ2-7, with D perhaps matching TRBD2 (7 bases). V dropped 9 bases and J dropped 2 bases, with 14 bases sitting between them. The CDR3 is 13 amino acids. Germline V gives CDR1 SNHLY, CDR2 FYNNEI. The CDR3 coding sequence is TGTGCCAGTAAGGGGGGGGATACCTACGAGCAGTACTTC. It encodes CASKGGDTYEQYF.

The chain carries TRBV5-1 and TRBJ1-3; D is unclear. V lost 3 bases to trimming and J lost 1 base, with 20 bases between them. Germline V gives CDR1 SGHRS, CDR2 YFSETQ. The CDR3 is made up of 18 amino acids. The CDR3 coding sequence is TGCGCCAGCAGCTCCCACTTAACAACGTTGGCATCTGGAAACACCATATATTTT. It codes for CASSSHLTTLASGNTIYF.

This chain links TRBV5-1 with TRBJ1-2, with TRBD1 as a possible D gene (5 bases). The CDR3 extends over 13 amino acids. Trimming left V 0 bases short and J 7 bases short, with 10 bases between. Germline loops: CDR1 SGHRS, CDR2 YFSETQ. The CDR3 nucleotides are TGCGCCAGCAGCTTGGAGGGGCCCTCTGGCTACACCTTC. Protein sequence: CASSLEGPSGYTF. The variable domain in full, completed from reference TRBV5-1 and TRBJ1-2, reads KAGVTQTPRYLIKTRGQQVTLSCSPISGHRSVSWYQQTPGQGLQFLFEYFSETQRNKGNFPGRFSGRQFSNSRSEMNVSTLELGDSALYLCASSLEGPSGYTFGSGTRLTVV.

CDR3 sequence reads: CASSPRLAGVQVEQYF. The CDR3 DNA reads TGTGCCAGCTCACCACGACTAGCGGGGGTCCAGGTCGAGCAGTACTTC. The rearrangement uses TRBV18 and TRBJ2-7; 12 positions agree with TRBD2. The CDR3 has 16 residues. Germline V lookup: CDR1 KGHSH, CDR2 LQKENI. V was pared by 1 base and J by 6 bases, with 7 bases of the junction left unmatched.

The chain employs TRBV6-1 and TRBJ2-1; 7 nucleotides line up with TRBD1. The CDR3 contains 15 residues. The V gene's germline CDR1 is MNHNS and CDR2 SASEGT. V was pared by 4 bases and J by 2 bases, with 5 bases of the junction left unmatched. CDR3 amino acids: CASSVGQGAYNEQFF. In nucleotides, the CDR3 is TGTGCCAGCAGTGTGGGGCAGGGGGCCTACAATGAGCAGTTCTTC.

The V and J genes are TRBV12-5 and TRBJ2-7; 7 bases fit TRBD1. Trimming removed 5 bases from V and 3 bases from J; junction bases left unmatched: 13. Germline V lookup: CDR1 LGHNT, CDR2 FRNRAP. The CDR3 is 16 residues long. This CDR3 is CASGPGTVTAVYEQYF. The CDR3 DNA is TGTGCTAGTGGTCCCGGGACAGTTACTGCGGTCTACGAGCAGTACTTC.

CDR3 sequence reads: CATSRDLAGDSYEQYF. As DNA, the CDR3 is TGTGCCACCAGCAGAGATCTGGCAGGGGACTCCTACGAGCAGTACTTC. The chain combines TRBV15 with TRBJ2-7; TRBD1 is a possible D gene (6 bases). Germline V gene sequence: CDR1 LNHNV, CDR2 YYDKDF (reference sequence). This CDR3 region has 16 residues. The V end was cut by 0 bases, the J end by 0 bases, with 12 bases between.

In regard to this clone: The sample holds other DNA sequences that translate to the same CDR3. The chain has TRBV5-4 and TRBJ2-7; no firm D call. Germline CDR1 SGHNT, CDR2 YYREEE (reference sequence). There are 14 residues in the CDR3. V lost 4 bases and J lost 2, with 13 bases in between. CDR3 residues: CASSLVASTYEQYF. In DNA, the CDR3 is TGTGCCAGCAGCCTGGTGGCCTCCACCTACGAGCAGTACTTC.

The V and J genes are TRBV10-3 and TRBJ2-3; 7 bases match TRBD2. This CDR3 is 14 amino acids long. From germline, CDR1 is ENHRY and CDR2 SYGVKD. Trimming cost V 8 bases and J 0 bases; bases outside gene matches: 5. This CDR3 is CAIGGVSSTDTQYF. The CDR3 DNA is TGTGCCATCGGGGGGGTATCTAGCACAGATACGCAGTATTTT.

This clone was found a few times. The rearrangement uses TRBV18 and TRBJ1-2; a possible D gene is TRBD1 (6 bases). The V gene's germline CDR1 is KGHSH and CDR2 LQKENI. This CDR3 region has 16 residues. With 5 bases removed from V and 2 bases from J, the gap between germline ends came to 18 bases. The CDR3 reads CASSKDPGHRNYGYTF. DNA of the CDR3: TGTGCCAGCTCAAAAGACCCGGGACACAGAAACTATGGCTACACCTTC. The full variable domain, in which reference TRBV18 and TRBJ1-2 provide the parts outside the CDR3, is NAGVMQNPRHLVRRRGQEARLRCSPMKGHSHVYWYRQLPEEGLKFMVYLQKENIIDESGMPKERFSAEFPKEGPSILRIQQVVRGDSAAYFCASSKDPGHRNYGYTFGSGTRLTVV.

The chain uses TRBV6-5 and TRBJ1-6, with no clear D. Germline values: CDR1 MNHEY, CDR2 SVGAGI. The V end was cut by 6 bases, the J end by 3 bases, with 12 bases between. The CDR3 length is 15 residues. The CDR3 DNA is TGTGCCAGCAGGCCGTCGAGGCTCTATAATTCACCCCTCCACTTT. Translating it yields CASRPSRLYNSPLHF.

The CDR3 region is CASSFTVGPAEAFF. In DNA form, the CDR3 reads TGTGCCAGCAGCTTCACGGTAGGGCCAGCCGAAGCTTTCTTT. The chain carries TRBV9 and TRBJ1-1, with D unresolved. The germline gives CDR1 SGDLS, CDR2 YYNGEE. The length of the CDR3 is 14 residues. Trimming took off 4 bases at V and 8 bases at J, with 18 bases between the two ends.